The clone carrying this T cell receptor beta chain has a count of ten or more. Its target is unknown. This specimen belongs to a study of read filtering for tumor transcriptome and immune sequencing. Study conclusions and caveats: Dropping single-read clonotypes raised IR-seq and RNA-seq shared-clonotype correlation. This fraction held mixed bone marrow immune cells after CD138-negative sorting.

V gave up 3 bases and J gave up 0 bases; unmatched junction bases: 3. CDR3 length equals 15 residues. CDR1 is KGHSH, CDR2 LQKENI, per germline. The library was built from around 0.4 ug RNA with molecular barcoded adaptors for alpha/delta and beta/gamma chains. In TCRdb, the reads were re-called with MiXCR into one record per CDR3 protein. The sample lists 60,000 or so distinct CDR3 sequences; roughly 19% were seen once. The sample consisted of a population of CD138-negative cells sorted from bone marrow. The sequence derives from a donor at least 40 years old with multiple myeloma. The chain has TRBV18 and TRBJ1-1; TRBD1 aligns across 8 bases. The DNA of the CDR3 is TGTGCCAGCTCACCCCGGACAGGGCTGAACACTGAAGCTTTCTTT. Encoded protein: CASSPRTGLNTEAFF.